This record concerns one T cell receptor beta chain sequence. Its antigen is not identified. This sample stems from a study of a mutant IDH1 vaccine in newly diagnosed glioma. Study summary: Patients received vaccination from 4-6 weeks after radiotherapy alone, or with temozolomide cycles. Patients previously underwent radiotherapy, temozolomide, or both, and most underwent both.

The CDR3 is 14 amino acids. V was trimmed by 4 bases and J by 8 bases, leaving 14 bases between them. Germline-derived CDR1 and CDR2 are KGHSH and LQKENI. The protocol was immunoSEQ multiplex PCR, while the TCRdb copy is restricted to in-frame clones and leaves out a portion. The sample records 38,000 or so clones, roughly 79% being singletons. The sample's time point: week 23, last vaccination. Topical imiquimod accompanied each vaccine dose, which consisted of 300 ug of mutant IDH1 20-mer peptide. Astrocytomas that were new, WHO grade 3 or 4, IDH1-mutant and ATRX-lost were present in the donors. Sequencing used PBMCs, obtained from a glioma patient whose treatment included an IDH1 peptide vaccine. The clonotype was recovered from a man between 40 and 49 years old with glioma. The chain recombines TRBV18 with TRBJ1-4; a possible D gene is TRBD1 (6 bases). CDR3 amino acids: CASSRQARDEKLFF. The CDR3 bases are TGTGCCAGCTCACGACAGGCCCGGGACGAAAAACTGTTTTTT.